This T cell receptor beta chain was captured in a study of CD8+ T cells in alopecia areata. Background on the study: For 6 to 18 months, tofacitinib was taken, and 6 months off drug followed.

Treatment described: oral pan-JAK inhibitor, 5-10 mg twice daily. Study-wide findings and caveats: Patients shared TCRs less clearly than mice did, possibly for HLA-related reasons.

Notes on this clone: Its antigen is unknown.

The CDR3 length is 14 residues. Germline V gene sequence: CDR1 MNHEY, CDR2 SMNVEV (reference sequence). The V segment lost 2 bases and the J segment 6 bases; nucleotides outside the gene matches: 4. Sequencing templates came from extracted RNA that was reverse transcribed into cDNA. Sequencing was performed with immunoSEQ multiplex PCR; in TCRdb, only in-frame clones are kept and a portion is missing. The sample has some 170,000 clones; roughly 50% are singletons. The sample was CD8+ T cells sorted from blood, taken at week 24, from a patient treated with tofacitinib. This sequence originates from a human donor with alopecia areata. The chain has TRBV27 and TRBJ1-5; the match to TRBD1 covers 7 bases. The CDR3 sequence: CASSLGQAIQPQHF. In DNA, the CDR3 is TGTGCCAGCAGTTTAGGACAGGCGATTCAGCCCCAGCATTTT.